This T cell receptor beta chain comes out of a study of blood T cell repertoires in COVID-19 (dated by TCRdb to about 2020). Study-wide context: The collaborator samples originated in the United States, Italy and Spain and spanned the acute and convalescent phases of COVID-19. The prospective study material was composed of cDNA or gDNA derived from T cells, B-cell-depleted T cells, or PBMCs. Deeply sampled blood TCRbeta repertoires from subjects exposed to, actively infected with, or recovered from COVID-19 were included in the dataset. A freely available public database, intended as a resource for researchers studying the immune response to SARS-CoV-2, is where the repertoires were released. The samples were drawn from two sources: the first 160 participants of the ongoing ImmuneRACE study, and 1,000 to 1,500 subjects contributed by 6 global collaborators. A de-identified subject ID, COVID-19 status, age in years and sex were almost always included in the sample metadata. Where available, HLA class I and class II types were taken from metadata supplied by the sample provider and were not determined by assay-based typing.

The paper as a whole reports these results and caveats: The quantity of clinical and demographic metadata differed by source and by participant and was supplied without curation.

Each collaborating institution followed its own protocols to collect whole blood in K2EDTA tubes. For TCRbeta analysis, collaborators shipped samples in one of three forms: frozen whole blood, isolated PBMCs, or DNA extracted from either of those sample types. TCRbeta CDR3 regions were amplified from genomic DNA by means of the immunoSEQ Assay, a bias-controlled multiplex PCR. In the authors' own workflow: The number of nucleated cells in each sample was estimated by amplification of reference gene primers within the assay. To quantify the absolute abundance of each unique TCRbeta CDR3 rearrangement, sequence reads were collapsed and filtered. Productive Simpson clonality was computed per sample as the square root of Simpson's diversity index over productive rearrangements. Here the immuneACCESS table is served through TCRdb, limited to in-frame sequences with V and J called. Missing clones are a known gap in these copies; in checked studies unresolved V genes cover under half, and the rest lacks a known reason. Clonal size and the V and J genes are those of that table, whereas D and trimming came from the DNA. The sample records 90,000 to 130,000 clones, less than 75% of which are singletons. 7.6% of the sample is in the top ten clones.

Remarks on this clone: Its antigen is not yet known. Base qualities are missing; no much larger clone stands one base away.

The receptor's source is a woman aged 55-69 years with acute or convalescent COVID-19. Sample: peripheral blood.

The CDR3 amino acid sequence is: CASRDRDRWGYTF. The bases read TGTGCCAGTAGGGACAGGGACCGTTGGGGCTACACCTTC. The receptor chain draws on TRBV19 and TRBJ1-2, and TRBD1 matches 8 of the central bases. The CDR3, from cysteine to phenylalanine, totals 13 residues. Just the 39-base CDR3 DNA is kept, in frame starting at base 1. The germline V gene (reference sequence) specifies LNHDA as CDR1 and SQIVND as CDR2. The V end gives up 6 bases and the J end 8 bases, leaving 8 bases in the junction not matched to a gene.